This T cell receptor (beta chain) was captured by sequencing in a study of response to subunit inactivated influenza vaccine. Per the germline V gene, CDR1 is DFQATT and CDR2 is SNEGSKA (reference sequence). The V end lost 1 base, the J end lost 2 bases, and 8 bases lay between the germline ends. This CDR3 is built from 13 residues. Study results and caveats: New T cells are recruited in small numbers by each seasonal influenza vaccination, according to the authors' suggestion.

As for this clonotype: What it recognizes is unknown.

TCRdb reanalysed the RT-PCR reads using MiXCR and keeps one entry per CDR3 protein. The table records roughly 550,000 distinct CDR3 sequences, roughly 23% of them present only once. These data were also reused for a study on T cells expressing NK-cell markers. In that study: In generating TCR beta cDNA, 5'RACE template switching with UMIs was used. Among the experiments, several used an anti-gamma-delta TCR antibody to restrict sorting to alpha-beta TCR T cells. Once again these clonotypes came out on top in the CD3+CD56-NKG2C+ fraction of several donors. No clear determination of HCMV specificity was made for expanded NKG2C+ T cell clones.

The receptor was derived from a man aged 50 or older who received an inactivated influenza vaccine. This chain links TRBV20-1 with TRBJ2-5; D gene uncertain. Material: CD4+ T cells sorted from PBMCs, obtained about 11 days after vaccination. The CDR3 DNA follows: TGCAGTGCTAGAGTACTGGGGCAAGAGACCCAGTACTTC. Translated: CSARVLGQETQYF.